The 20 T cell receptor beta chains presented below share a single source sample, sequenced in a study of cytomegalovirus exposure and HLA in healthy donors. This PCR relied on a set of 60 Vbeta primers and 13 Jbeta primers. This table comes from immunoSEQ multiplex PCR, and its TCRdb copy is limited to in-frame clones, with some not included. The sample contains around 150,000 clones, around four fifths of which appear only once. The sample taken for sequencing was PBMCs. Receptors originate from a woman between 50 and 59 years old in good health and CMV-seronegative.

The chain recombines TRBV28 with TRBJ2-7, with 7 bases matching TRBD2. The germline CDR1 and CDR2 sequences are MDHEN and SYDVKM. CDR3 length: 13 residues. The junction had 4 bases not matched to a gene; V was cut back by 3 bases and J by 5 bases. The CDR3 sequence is CASSFVAGDEQYF. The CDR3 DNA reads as TGTGCCAGCAGTTTCGTGGCGGGGGACGAGCAGTACTTC. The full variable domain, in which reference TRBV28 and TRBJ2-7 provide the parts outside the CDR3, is DVKVTQSSRYLVKRTGEKVFLECVQDMDHENMFWYRQDPGLGLRLIYFSYDVKMKEKGDIPEGYSVSREKKERFSLILESASTNQTSMYLCASSFVAGDEQYFGPGTRLTVT.

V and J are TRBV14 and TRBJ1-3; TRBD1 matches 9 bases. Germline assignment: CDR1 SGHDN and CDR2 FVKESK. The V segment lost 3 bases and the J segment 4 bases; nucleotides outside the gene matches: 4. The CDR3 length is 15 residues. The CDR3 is CASSQGQGTGNTIYF. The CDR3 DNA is TGTGCCAGCAGCCAGGGACAGGGTACCGGAAACACCATATATTTT.

For the CDR3, the DNA is TGTGCCAGCAGCTTAGTCGGAGGCTATGGCTACACCTTC. It translates to CASSLVGGYGYTF. V and J are TRBV7-2 and TRBJ1-2, with D unresolved. The CDR3 extends over 13 amino acids. The V end was cut by 1 base, the J end by 4 bases, with 7 bases between. Germline loops: CDR1 SGHTA, CDR2 FQGNSA.

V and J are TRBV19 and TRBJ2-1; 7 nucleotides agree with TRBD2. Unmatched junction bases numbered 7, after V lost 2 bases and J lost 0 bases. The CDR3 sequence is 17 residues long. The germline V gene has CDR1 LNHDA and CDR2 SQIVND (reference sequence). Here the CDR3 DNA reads TGTGCCAGTAGTATAAGGGCCGGGGACTACTCCTACAATGAGCAGTTCTTC. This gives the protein CASSIRAGDYSYNEQFF.

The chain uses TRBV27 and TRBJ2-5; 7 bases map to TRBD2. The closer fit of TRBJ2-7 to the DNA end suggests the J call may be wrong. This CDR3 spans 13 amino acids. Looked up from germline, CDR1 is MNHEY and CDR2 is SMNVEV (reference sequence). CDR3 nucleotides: TGTGCCAGCAGTTGGACTAGTGAGTACGAGCAGTACTTC. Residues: CASSWTSEYEQYF.

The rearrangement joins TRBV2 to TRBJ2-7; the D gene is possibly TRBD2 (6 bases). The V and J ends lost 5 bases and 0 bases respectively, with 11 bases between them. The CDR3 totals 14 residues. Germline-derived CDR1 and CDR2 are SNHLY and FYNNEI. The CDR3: CASSHDGSSYEQYF. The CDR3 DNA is TGTGCCAGCAGTCACGACGGGAGCTCCTACGAGCAGTACTTC. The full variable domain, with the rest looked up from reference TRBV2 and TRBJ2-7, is EPEVTQTPSHQVTQMGQEVILRCVPISNHLYFYWYRQILGQKVEFLVSFYNNEISEKSEIFDDQFSVERPDGSNFTLKIRSTKLEDSAMYFCASSHDGSSYEQYFGPGTRLTVT.

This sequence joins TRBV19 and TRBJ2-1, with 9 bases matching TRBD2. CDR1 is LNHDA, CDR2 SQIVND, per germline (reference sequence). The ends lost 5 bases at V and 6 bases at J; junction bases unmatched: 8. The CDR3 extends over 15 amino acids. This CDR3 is CASSSRAGGGNEQFF. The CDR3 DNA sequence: TGTGCCAGTAGTTCCCGAGCGGGGGGTGGCAATGAGCAGTTCTTC.

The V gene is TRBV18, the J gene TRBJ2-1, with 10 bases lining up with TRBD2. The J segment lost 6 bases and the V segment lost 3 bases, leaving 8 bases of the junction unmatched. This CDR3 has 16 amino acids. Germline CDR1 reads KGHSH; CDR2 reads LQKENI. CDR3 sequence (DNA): TGTGCCAGCTCACCTACTAGCGGGATAACGACCAATGAGCAGTTCTTC. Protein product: CASSPTSGITTNEQFF. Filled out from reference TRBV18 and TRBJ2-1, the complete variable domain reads NAGVMQNPRHLVRRRGQEARLRCSPMKGHSHVYWYRQLPEEGLKFMVYLQKENIIDESGMPKERFSAEFPKEGPSILRIQQVVRGDSAAYFCASSPTSGITTNEQFFGPGTRLTVL.

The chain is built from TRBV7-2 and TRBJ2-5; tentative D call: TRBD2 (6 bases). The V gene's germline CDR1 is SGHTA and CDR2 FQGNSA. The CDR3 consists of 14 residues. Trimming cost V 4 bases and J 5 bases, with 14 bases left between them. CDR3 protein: CASSSEGRSETQYF. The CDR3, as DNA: TGTGCCAGCAGCTCCGAGGGGAGGTCGGAGACCCAGTACTTC.

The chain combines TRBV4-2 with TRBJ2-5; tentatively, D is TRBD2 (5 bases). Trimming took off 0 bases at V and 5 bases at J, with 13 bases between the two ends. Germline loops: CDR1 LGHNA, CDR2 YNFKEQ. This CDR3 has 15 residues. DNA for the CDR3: TGTGCCAGCAGCCAAGATCCTAGCTCCCAGGAGACCCAGTACTTC. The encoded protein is CASSQDPSSQETQYF.

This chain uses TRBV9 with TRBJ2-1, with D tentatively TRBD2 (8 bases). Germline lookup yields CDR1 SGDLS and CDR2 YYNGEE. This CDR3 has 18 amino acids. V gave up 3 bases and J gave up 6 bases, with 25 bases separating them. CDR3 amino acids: CASSGRPKGAGGTNEQFF. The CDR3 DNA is TGTGCCAGCAGCGGTAGACCTAAGGGGGCGGGAGGTACCAATGAGCAGTTCTTC.

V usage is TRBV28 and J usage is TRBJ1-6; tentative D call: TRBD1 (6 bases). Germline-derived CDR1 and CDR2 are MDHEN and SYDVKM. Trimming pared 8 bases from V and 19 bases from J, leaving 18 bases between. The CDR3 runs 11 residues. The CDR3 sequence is CASVSGAAYHF. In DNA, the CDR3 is TGTGCCAGCGTTTCAGGGGCCGCTTATCACTTT.

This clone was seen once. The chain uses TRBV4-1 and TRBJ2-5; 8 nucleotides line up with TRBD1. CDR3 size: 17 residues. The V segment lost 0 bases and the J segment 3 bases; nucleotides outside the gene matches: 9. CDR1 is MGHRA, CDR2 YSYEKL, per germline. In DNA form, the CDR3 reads TGCGCCAGCAGCCAAGAGCCGGGACAGGCGTTTAAAGAGACCCAGTACTTC. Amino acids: CASSQEPGQAFKETQYF.

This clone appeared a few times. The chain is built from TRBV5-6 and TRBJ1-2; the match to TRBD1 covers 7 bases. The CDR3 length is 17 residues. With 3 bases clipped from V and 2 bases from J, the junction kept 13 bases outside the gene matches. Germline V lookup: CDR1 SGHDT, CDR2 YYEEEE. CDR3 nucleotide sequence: TGTGCCAGCAGCTCCCCGGGACAGAGACCAGACAACTATGGCTACACCTTC. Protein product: CASSSPGQRPDNYGYTF.

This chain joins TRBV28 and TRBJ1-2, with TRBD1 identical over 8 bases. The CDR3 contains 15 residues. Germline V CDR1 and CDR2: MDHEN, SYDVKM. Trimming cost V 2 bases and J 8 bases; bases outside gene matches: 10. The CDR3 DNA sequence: TGTGCCAGCAGTTTACGGGACAGGATTGGATTAGGCTACACCTTC. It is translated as CASSLRDRIGLGYTF.

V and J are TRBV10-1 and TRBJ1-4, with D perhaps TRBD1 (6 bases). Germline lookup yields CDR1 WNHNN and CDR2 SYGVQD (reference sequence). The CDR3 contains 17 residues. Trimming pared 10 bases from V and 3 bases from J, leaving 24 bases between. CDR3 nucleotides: TGCGCCATCCGGAGAAAGACAGGTCGGCACTCTAATGAAAAACTGTTTTTT. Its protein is CAIRRKTGRHSNEKLFF.

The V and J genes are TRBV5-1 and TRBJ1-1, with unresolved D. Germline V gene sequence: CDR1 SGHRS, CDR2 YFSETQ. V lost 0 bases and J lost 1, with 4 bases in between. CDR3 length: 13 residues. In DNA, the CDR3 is TGCGCCAGCAGCTTGGTTAAGAACACTGAAGCTTTCTTT. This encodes CASSLVKNTEAFF.

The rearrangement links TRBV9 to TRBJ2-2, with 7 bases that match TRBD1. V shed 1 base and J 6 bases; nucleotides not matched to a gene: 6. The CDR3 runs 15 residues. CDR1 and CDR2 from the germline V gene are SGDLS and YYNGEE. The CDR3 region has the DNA TGTGCCAGCAGCGTAAACAGGGGTTACCCCGGGGAGCTGTTTTTT. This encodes CASSVNRGYPGELFF.

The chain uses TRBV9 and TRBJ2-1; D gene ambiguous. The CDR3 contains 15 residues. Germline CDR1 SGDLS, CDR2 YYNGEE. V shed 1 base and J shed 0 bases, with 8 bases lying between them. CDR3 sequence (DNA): TGTGCCAGCAGCGTATTAGCCGACTCCTACAATGAGCAGTTCTTC. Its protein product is CASSVLADSYNEQFF.

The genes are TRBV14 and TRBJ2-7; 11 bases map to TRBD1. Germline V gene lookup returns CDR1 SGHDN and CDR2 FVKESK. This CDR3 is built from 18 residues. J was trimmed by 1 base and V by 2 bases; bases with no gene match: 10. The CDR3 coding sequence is TGTGCCAGCAGCCAATCGACGGACAGGGGGCGGGGGTCCTACGAGCAGTACTTC. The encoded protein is CASSQSTDRGRGSYEQYF.